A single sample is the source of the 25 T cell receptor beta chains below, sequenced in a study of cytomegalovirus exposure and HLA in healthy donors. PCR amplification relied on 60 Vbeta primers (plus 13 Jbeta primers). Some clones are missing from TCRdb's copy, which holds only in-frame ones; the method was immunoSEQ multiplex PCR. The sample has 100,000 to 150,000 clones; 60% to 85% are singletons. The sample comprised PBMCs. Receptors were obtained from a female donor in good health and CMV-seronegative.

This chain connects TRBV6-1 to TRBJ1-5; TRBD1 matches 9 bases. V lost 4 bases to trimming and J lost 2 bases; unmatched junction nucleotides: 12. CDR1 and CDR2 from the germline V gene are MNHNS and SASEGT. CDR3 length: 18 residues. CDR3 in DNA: TGTGCCAGCAGTGGCCGGGACAGGGTATCTTCGGGCAATCAGCCCCAGCATTTT. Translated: CASSGRDRVSSGNQPQHF.

CDR3 nucleotide sequence: TGCGCCAGCAGCCCCTACAGGGGGGCTGGAAACACCATATATTTT. The encoded protein is CASSPYRGAGNTIYF. The chain has TRBV5-1 and TRBJ1-3; 8 bases align to TRBD1. Per the germline V gene, CDR1 is SGHRS and CDR2 is YFSETQ. The CDR3 contains 15 residues. Unmatched junction bases numbered 5, after V lost 4 bases and J lost 2 bases.

CDR3 sequence (DNA): TGTGCCAGCTCACCTGACAGGTCTGGAAACACCATATATTTT. Translated, it gives CASSPDRSGNTIYF. The J gene is TRBJ1-3, the V gene TRBV18; weak D call: TRBD1 (6 bases). Per the germline V gene, CDR1 is KGHSH and CDR2 is LQKENI. The CDR3 extends over 14 amino acids. Deletions cut 3 bases from V and 1 base from J, with 7 bases between. Looking up the rest from reference TRBV18 and TRBJ1-3 gives the full variable domain: NAGVMQNPRHLVRRRGQEARLRCSPMKGHSHVYWYRQLPEEGLKFMVYLQKENIIDESGMPKERFSAEFPKEGPSILRIQQVVRGDSAAYFCASSPDRSGNTIYFGEGSWLTVV.

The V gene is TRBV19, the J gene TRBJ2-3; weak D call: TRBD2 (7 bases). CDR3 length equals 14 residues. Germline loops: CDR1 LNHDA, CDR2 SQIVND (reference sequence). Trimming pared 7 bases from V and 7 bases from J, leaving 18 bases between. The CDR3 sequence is CASTFRGGVNTQYF. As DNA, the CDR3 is TGTGCCAGTACCTTCCGAGGGGGGGTTAATACGCAGTATTTT.

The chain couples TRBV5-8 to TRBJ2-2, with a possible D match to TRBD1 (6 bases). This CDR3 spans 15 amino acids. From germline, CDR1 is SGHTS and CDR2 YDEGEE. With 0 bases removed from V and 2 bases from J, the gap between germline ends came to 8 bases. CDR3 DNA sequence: TGTGCCAGCAGCTTGGGGACAGCAAACACCGGGGAGCTGTTTTTT. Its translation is CASSLGTANTGELFF.

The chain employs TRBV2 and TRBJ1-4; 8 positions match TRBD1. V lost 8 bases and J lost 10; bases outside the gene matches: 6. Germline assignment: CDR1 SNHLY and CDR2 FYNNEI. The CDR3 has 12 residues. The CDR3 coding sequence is TGTGCCAGCGGACAGGGAGAGGGAAAACTGTTTTTT. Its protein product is CASGQGEGKLFF. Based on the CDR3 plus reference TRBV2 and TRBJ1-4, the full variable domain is EPEVTQTPSHQVTQMGQEVILRCVPISNHLYFYWYRQILGQKVEFLVSFYNNEISEKSEIFDDQFSVERPDGSNFTLKIRSTKLEDSAMYFCASGQGEGKLFFGSGTQLSVL.

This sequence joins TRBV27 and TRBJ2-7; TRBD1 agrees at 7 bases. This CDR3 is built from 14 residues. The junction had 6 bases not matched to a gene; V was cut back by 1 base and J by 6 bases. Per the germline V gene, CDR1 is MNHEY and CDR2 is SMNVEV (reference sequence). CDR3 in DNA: TGTGCCAGCAGTTTATATAGGGGGCTGGGCGAGCAGTACTTC. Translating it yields CASSLYRGLGEQYF.

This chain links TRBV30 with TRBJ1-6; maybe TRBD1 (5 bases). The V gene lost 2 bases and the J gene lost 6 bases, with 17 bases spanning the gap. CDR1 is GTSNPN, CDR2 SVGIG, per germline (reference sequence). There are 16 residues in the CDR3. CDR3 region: CAWSTGGVGLNSPLHF. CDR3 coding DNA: TGTGCCTGGAGTACCGGGGGGGTGGGTCTTAATTCACCCCTCCACTTT.

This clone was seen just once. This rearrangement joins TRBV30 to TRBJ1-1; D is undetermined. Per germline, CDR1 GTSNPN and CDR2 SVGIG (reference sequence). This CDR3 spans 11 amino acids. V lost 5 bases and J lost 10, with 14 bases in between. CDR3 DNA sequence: TGTGCCTGGGGGAGGCGACTGGGAGCTTTCTTT. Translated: CAWGRRLGAFF. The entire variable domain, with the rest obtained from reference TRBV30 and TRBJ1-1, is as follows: SQTIHQWPATLVQPVGSPLSLECTVEGTSNPNLYWYRQAAGRGLQLLFYSVGIGQISSEVPQNLSASRPQDRQFILSSKKLLLSDSGFYLCAWGRRLGAFFGQGTRLTVV.

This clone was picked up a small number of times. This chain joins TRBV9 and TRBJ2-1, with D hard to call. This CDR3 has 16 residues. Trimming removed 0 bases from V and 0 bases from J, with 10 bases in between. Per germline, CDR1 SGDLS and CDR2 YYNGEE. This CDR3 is CASSVGPSGSYNEQFF. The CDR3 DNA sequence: TGTGCCAGCAGCGTAGGCCCTTCGGGCTCCTACAATGAGCAGTTCTTC.

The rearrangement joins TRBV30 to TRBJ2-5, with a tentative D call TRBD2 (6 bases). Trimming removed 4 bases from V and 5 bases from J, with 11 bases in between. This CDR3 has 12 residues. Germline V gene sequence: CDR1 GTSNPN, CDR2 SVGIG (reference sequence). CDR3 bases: TGTGCCTGGAATACGGGAGAGGAGACCCAGTACTTC. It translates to CAWNTGEETQYF.

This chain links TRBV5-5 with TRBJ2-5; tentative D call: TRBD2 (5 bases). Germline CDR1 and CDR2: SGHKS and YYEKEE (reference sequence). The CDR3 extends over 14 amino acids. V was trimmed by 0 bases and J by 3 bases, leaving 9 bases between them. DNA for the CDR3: TGTGCCAGCAGCTTGGAACGGGGAGAAGAGACCCAGTACTTC. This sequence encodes CASSLERGEETQYF. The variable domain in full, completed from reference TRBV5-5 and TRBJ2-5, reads DAGVTQSPTHLIKTRGQQVTLRCSPISGHKSVSWYQQVLGQGPQFIFQYYEKEERGRGNFPDRFSARQFPNYSSELNVNALLLGDSALYLCASSLERGEETQYFGPGTRLLVL.

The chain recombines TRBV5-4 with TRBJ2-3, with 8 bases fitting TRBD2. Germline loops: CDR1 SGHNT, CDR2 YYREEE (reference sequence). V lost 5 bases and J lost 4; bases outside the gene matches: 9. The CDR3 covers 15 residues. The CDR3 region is CASRHGGALADTQYF. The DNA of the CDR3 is TGTGCCAGCAGGCACGGGGGGGCCCTGGCAGATACGCAGTATTTT.

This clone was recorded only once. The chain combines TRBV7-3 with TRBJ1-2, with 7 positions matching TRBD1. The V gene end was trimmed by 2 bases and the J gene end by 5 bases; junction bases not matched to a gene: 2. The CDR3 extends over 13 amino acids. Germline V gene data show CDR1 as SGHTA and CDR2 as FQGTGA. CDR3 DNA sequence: TGTGCCAGCAGCTTACAACAGGGGTATGGCTACACCTTC. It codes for CASSLQQGYGYTF.

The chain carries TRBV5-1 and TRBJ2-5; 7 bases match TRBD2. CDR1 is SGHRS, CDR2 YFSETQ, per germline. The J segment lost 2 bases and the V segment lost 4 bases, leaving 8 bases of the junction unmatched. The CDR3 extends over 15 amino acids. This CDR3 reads CASSPSPGLQETQYF. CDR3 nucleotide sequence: TGCGCCAGCAGCCCATCCCCGGGACTACAAGAGACCCAGTACTTC.

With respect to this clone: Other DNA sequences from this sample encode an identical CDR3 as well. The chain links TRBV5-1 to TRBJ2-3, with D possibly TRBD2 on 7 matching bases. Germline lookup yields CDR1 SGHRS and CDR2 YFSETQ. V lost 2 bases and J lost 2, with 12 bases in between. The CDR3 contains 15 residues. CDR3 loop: CASSFGGLSTDTQYF. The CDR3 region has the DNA TGCGCCAGCAGCTTCGGGGGGCTCTCCACAGATACGCAGTATTTT.

This CDR3 reads CASSVERTGCLGNTEAFF. CDR3 nucleotides: TGTGCCAGCAGCGTAGAGAGGACAGGTTGTTTGGGGAACACTGAAGCTTTCTTT. This chain joins TRBV9 and TRBJ1-1, with TRBD1 identical over 7 bases. CDR3 size: 18 residues. After removal of 0 bases from V and 1 base from J, the junction contained 12 bases not matched to a gene. CDR1 and CDR2 from the germline V gene are SGDLS and YYNGEE. The complete variable domain, with remaining parts taken from reference TRBV9 and TRBJ1-1, reads DSGVTQTPKHLITATGQRVTLRCSPRSGDLSVYWYQQSLDQGLQFLIQYYNGEERAKGNILERFSAQQFPDLHSELNLSSLELGDSALYFCASSVERTGCLGNTEAFFGQGTRLTVV.

The CDR3 nucleotides are TGTGCCAGCAGCTCACGGACAGGAGAAAAACTGTTTTTT. Its translation: CASSSRTGEKLFF. The chain recombines TRBV7-2 with TRBJ1-4; 7 nucleotides line up with TRBD1. With V trimmed by 4 bases and J by 8 bases, 4 bases remained unmatched. In germline, CDR1 is SGHTA, CDR2 FQGNSA. There are 13 residues in the CDR3.

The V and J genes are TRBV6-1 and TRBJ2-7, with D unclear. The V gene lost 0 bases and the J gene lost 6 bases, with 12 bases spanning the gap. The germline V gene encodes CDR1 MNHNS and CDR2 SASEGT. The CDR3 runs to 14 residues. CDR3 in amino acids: CASSEAHGLGEQYF. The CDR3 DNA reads TGTGCCAGCAGTGAAGCCCATGGGCTTGGCGAGCAGTACTTC.

This CDR3 is CASSQAPGTEQFF. The CDR3 DNA sequence: TGTGCCAGCAGCCAAGCGCCCGGGACAGAGCAGTTCTTC. The chain recombines TRBV7-6 with TRBJ2-1, with D possibly matching TRBD1 (6 bases). The CDR3 is 13 residues long. CDR1 is SGHVS, CDR2 FNYEAQ, per germline. V gave up 5 bases and J gave up 10 bases, with 15 bases separating them.

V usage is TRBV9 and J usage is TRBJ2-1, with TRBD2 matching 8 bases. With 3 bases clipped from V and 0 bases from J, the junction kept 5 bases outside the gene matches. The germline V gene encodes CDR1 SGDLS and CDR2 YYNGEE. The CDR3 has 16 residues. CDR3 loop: CASSGVSGSSYNEQFF. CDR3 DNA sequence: TGTGCCAGCAGCGGAGTAAGCGGGAGCTCCTACAATGAGCAGTTCTTC.

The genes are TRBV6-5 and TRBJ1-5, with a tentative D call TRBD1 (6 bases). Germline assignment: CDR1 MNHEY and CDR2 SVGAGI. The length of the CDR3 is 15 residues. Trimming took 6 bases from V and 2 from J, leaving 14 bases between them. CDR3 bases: TGTGCCAGCAGCCGGGGAGGGGGTGGCAATCAGCCCCAGCATTTT. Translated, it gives CASSRGGGGNQPQHF.

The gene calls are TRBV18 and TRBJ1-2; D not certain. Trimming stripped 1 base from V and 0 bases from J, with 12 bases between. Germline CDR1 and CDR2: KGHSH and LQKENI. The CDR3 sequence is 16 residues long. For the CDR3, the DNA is TGTGCCAGCTCACCACAAGAGAACCCTTCTAACTATGGCTACACCTTC. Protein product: CASSPQENPSNYGYTF. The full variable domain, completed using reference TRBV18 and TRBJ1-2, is NAGVMQNPRHLVRRRGQEARLRCSPMKGHSHVYWYRQLPEEGLKFMVYLQKENIIDESGMPKERFSAEFPKEGPSILRIQQVVRGDSAAYFCASSPQENPSNYGYTFGSGTRLTVV.

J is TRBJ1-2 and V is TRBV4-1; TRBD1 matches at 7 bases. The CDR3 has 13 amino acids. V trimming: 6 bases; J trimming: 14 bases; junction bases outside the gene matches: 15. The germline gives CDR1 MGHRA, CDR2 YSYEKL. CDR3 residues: CASSQQQQGDPTF. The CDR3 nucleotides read TGCGCCAGCAGTCAACAGCAGCAGGGGGATCCTACCTTC.

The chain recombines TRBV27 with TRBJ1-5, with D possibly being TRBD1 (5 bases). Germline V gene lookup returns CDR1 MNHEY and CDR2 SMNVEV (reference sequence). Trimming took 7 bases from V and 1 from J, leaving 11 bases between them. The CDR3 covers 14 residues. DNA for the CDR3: TGTGCCAGCAAAGGCGGGGCCAGCAATCAGCCCCAGCATTTT. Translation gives CASKGGASNQPQHF.